The T cell receptor beta chain described here comes from a study of shared clonotypes between healthy human individuals. V was cut by 4 bases and J by 6 bases, with 20 bases left in between. CDR1 and CDR2 (germline): SGDLS, YYNGEE. The CDR3 is 15 residues long. Authors' methods: ImmunoSEQ gave junction-only sequences without quality scores, so filtering differed. Generated by immunoSEQ multiplex PCR, the TCRdb table keeps only in-frame clones and is missing some. D and trimming were read from the DNA, whereas the V and J calls and clone size are those reported in that table. The data show approximately 640,000 clones, roughly 88% seen once. Donors comprised healthy HIV-negative adults lacking recent acute infections or vaccinations.

The specimen was memory CD8+ T cells from PBMCs. Regarding subset: CD45RO+ cells pooled with CCR7-negative TemRA cells. This clonotype originated in a man aged 18-30 years in good health. Some clones in this sample may be carry-over from other donors' samples. This chain links TRBV9 with TRBJ2-7, with a weak D call TRBD1 (6 bases). The CDR3 DNA is TGTGCCAGCAGCCAACAGGGACACCTGACGAGCGAGCAGTACTTC. It yields the protein CASSQQGHLTSEQYF. The variable domain in full, with the rest retrieved from reference TRBV9 and TRBJ2-7, is DSGVTQTPKHLITATGQRVTLRCSPRSGDLSVYWYQQSLDQGLQFLIQYYNGEERAKGNILERFSAQQFPDLHSELNLSSLELGDSALYFCASSQQGHLTSEQYFGPGTRLTVT.